This entry features one TCR beta chain sequence. This sample is drawn from a study of T cell changes during pregnancy in multiple sclerosis. The CDR3 is 21 amino acids. The trim removed 0 bases at V and 2 bases at J, leaving 21 bases unmatched. Germline CDR1 and CDR2: LGHNT and FRNRAP. Data came from immunoSEQ multiplex PCR; TCRdb stores just in-frame clones and leaves some out. The sample holds 75,000 to 100,000 clones, around 92% seen once. V is TRBV12-5 and J is TRBJ2-7, with 8 nucleotides matching TRBD2. This clonotype was obtained from a female donor with multiple sclerosis, enrolled in a pregnancy study. This specimen was peripheral blood, taken after pregnancy. CDR3 sequence (DNA): TGTGCTAGTGGTTTGGTGCGTTCGGGGACTAGACTAACTCAAACCACCTACGAGCAGTACTTC. Residues: CASGLVRSGTRLTQTTYEQYF.